Detailed here is one TCR beta chain. In germline, CDR1 is SGHKS, CDR2 YYEKEE (reference sequence). Trimming removed 1 base at V and 4 bases at J, with 18 bases between. The CDR3 has 16 amino acids. In the authors' methods: Reference gene primer amplification gave nucleated cell count estimates. Here immunoSEQ multiplex PCR was the method, and the copy in TCRdb shows in-frame clones only, minus some. V, J and clone size are taken as reported in that table, and D and trimming were inferred from the DNA itself. Of 450,000 to 500,000 clones detected, approximately 90% appear once; the ten largest clones hold about 0.7%. Cohort allocation depended upon clinical history that participants reported. The recovered donors of Cohort 3 showed two negative PCRs, clearance, or symptom resolution. This entry belongs to a study of blood T cell repertoires in COVID-19. Study-wide context: Italy, Spain and the United States were the sources of the convalescent and acute COVID-19 samples.

The V and J genes are TRBV5-5 and TRBJ2-7, with a possible D match to TRBD1 (5 bases). The specimen sequenced was PBMCs or T cells enriched from blood (not recorded which). The receptor was isolated from a woman aged 18 to 35 who had recovered from COVID-19. The DNA of the CDR3 is TGTGCCAGCAGCTTGATGATAGGGGCACCGTCATACGAGCAGTACTTC. It yields the protein CASSLMIGAPSYEQYF.